This T cell receptor beta chain was documented in a study of cytomegalovirus exposure and HLA in healthy donors. This clone was recorded once. Its matching antigen is unknown. Looked up from germline, CDR1 is SGHNT and CDR2 is YYREEE (reference sequence). V was pared by 0 bases and J by 3 bases, with 5 bases between. The CDR3 has 13 residues. Study-wide results and caveats: One variant, a missense change in DCLRE1C, was linked in a later analysis to TCR beta V- and J-gene trimming.

PCR used 60 Vbeta primers and 13 Jbeta primers. In the source study's methods: The count from a later analysis was tens of millions of unique TCR beta chains, about 10 million of them shared. TCRdb's copy holds only in-frame clones and misses some; the assay was immunoSEQ multiplex PCR. V and J calls and clone size are given by that table; D and trimming were obtained from the DNA. Seen here are about 130,000 clones, 75% to 85% observed once, and the top ten hold 1%. V gene TRBV5-4 combines with J gene TRBJ2-3; D perhaps matches TRBD1 (5 bases). The sample was PBMCs. The TCR sequence derives from a man between 40 and 49 years old in good health and CMV-seronegative. The CDR3 reads CASSLEGTDTQYF. The CDR3 DNA follows: TGTGCCAGCAGCTTGGAGGGGACAGATACGCAGTATTTT. Full variable domain (remainder filled in from reference TRBV5-4 and TRBJ2-3): ETGVTQSPTHLIKTRGQQVTLRCSSQSGHNTVSWYQQALGQGPQFIFQYYREEENGRGNFPPRFSGLQFPNYSSELNVNALELDDSALYLCASSLEGTDTQYFGPGTRLTVL.